The 30 T cell receptor beta chains below were found in one sample sequenced in a study of OX40 agonist ivuxolimab in advanced cancers. Measured with immunoSEQ multiplex PCR; TCRdb has only the in-frame clones, and not every one. The sample contains roughly 5,900 clones, roughly 80% of which appear only once. This specimen consisted of CD4+ or CD8+ T cells sorted from blood, obtained in a trial of the OX40 agonist ivuxolimab. The receptors shown here come from an adult with an advanced solid tumor such as melanoma, head and neck, liver or kidney cancer.

The chain couples TRBV11-2 to TRBJ2-3; D unclear. Germline loops: CDR1 SGHAT, CDR2 FQNNGV. Trimming took 7 bases from V and 1 from J, leaving 12 bases between them. The CDR3 covers 14 residues. CDR3 DNA sequence: TGTGCCAGCACCCGCCGGGCCCGCACAGATACGCAGTATTTT. It specifies CASTRRARTDTQYF.

This clone was picked up a small number of times. The J gene is TRBJ2-1, the V gene TRBV7-6; the D is unclear. With 4 bases removed from V and 3 bases from J, the gap between germline ends came to 7 bases. Germline V gives CDR1 SGHVS, CDR2 FNYEAQ. The length of the CDR3 is 13 residues. The CDR3 reads CASSSAYYNEQFF. CDR3 nucleotides: TGTGCCAGCAGCTCGGCCTACTACAATGAGCAGTTCTTC.

J is TRBJ2-2 and V is TRBV5-6; D unresolved. CDR3 length: 12 amino acids. Trimming removed 3 bases from V and 6 bases from J, with 6 bases in between. CDR1 is SGHDT and CDR2 is YYEEEE in the germline V gene. As DNA, the CDR3 is TGTGCCAGCAGCTGGAGTTCCGGGGAGCTGTTTTTT. Its protein product is CASSWSSGELFF. The full variable domain, in which reference TRBV5-6 and TRBJ2-2 provide the parts outside the CDR3, is DAGVTQSPTHLIKTRGQQVTLRCSPKSGHDTVSWYQQALGQGPQFIFQYYEEEERQRGNFPDRFSGHQFPNYSSELNVNALLLGDSALYLCASSWSSGELFFGEGSRLTVL.

The V and J genes are TRBV7-9 and TRBJ2-1, with a weak D call TRBD1 (5 bases). Per germline, CDR1 SEHNR and CDR2 FQNEAQ (reference sequence). The length of the CDR3 is 13 residues. Trimming took 6 bases from V and 6 from J, leaving 12 bases between them. CDR3 protein: CASRVPGSNEQFF. CDR3 sequence (DNA): TGTGCCAGCAGGGTTCCAGGGTCCAATGAGCAGTTCTTC.

By sample fraction, this clone is hyperexpanded. V and J are TRBV19 and TRBJ2-3, with 10 bases matching TRBD2. CDR3 length: 15 residues. After removal of 5 bases from V and 5 bases from J, the junction contained 7 bases not matched to a gene. Germline V CDR1 and CDR2: LNHDA, SQIVND (reference sequence). The CDR3 region has the DNA TGTGCCAGTAGTCCCACTAGCGGGGAGGTAGATACGCAGTATTTT. Residues: CASSPTSGEVDTQYF.

The J gene is TRBJ1-2, the V gene TRBV14; a possible D gene is TRBD1 (6 bases). Trimming took off 4 bases at V and 8 bases at J, with 11 bases between the two ends. The CDR3 covers 12 residues. CDR1 and CDR2 from the germline V gene are SGHDN and FVKESK. CDR3 region: CASSPGDTGYTF. The DNA for the CDR3 is TGTGCCAGCAGCCCTGGGGACACCGGCTACACCTTC.

The genes are TRBV27 and TRBJ1-2, with 7 bases that match TRBD1. Germline V CDR1 and CDR2: MNHEY, SMNVEV (reference sequence). J lost 7 bases, V lost 4 bases, and 6 bases had no gene match. This CDR3 spans 13 amino acids. The CDR3 DNA is TGTGCCAGCAGTTCCACAGGGGATACTGGCTACACCTTC. Its translation is CASSSTGDTGYTF.

V usage is TRBV6-5 and J usage is TRBJ1-5; D is unclear. Trimming shortened V by 6 bases and J by 0 bases, and 6 bases separated the two germline ends. CDR1 and CDR2 from the germline V gene are MNHEY and SVGAGI. The CDR3 loop spans 13 amino acids. The CDR3 is CASRKNSNQPQHF. The CDR3 region has the DNA TGTGCCAGCAGGAAGAATAGCAATCAGCCCCAGCATTTT.

The chain couples TRBV28 to TRBJ1-1; no clear D. The CDR3 has 13 amino acids. V lost 4 bases and J lost 6, with 12 bases in between. Germline V lookup: CDR1 MDHEN, CDR2 SYDVKM. The CDR3 reads CASSSVTNSEAFF. For the CDR3, the DNA is TGTGCCAGCAGTTCCGTTACCAATTCTGAAGCTTTCTTT.

This sequence joins TRBV19 and TRBJ1-2; 9 positions agree with TRBD1. Germline assignment: CDR1 LNHDA and CDR2 SQIVND (reference sequence). The CDR3 is 17 amino acids. The ends lost 6 bases at V and 6 bases at J; junction bases unmatched: 17. CDR3 in DNA: TGTGCCAGTAGATTAGGCCGCTTCGGACAGGGGTGGAATGGCTACACCTTC. This encodes CASRLGRFGQGWNGYTF.

The genes are TRBV7-8 and TRBJ2-1; tentatively, D is TRBD1 (5 bases). The CDR3 totals 16 residues. Germline V CDR1 and CDR2: SGHVS, FQNEAQ. Trimming took 0 bases from V and 2 from J, leaving 11 bases between them. The CDR3 DNA follows: TGTGCCAGCAGCTTAGCTGGGGCCCCTGCCTACAATGAGCAGTTCTTC. It codes for CASSLAGAPAYNEQFF.

The rearrangement uses TRBV5-1 and TRBJ2-7; 7 positions match TRBD1. The V gene's germline CDR1 is SGHRS and CDR2 YFSETQ. V lost 0 bases, J lost 5 bases, and 2 bases stayed unmatched. CDR3 length: 13 residues. CDR3 nucleotide sequence: TGCGCCAGCAGCTTGGAACAGGGGAACGAGCAGTACTTC. As protein: CASSLEQGNEQYF.

Details on this clone: It is likely a read error, because the conserved phenylalanine at the end of the CDR3 is missing. This rearrangement joins TRBV10-1 to TRBJ1-1; no clear D. This CDR3 spans 15 amino acids. The germline V gene has CDR1 WNHNN and CDR2 SYGVQD (reference sequence). Trimming left V 0 bases short and J 6 bases short, with 14 bases between. CDR3 in amino acids: CASSESPGRGSEAFL. The CDR3, as DNA: TGCGCCAGCAGTGAGTCCCCAGGCAGAGGATCTGAAGCTTTCCTT.

This clone showed up just a few times. V and J are TRBV10-3 and TRBJ2-7; a weak D match, TRBD1 (5 bases). CDR3 length equals 15 residues. Trimming pared 2 bases from V and 5 bases from J, leaving 16 bases between. Germline V gene sequence: CDR1 ENHRY, CDR2 SYGVKD. The CDR3: CAISEGQGTINEQYF. In nucleotides, the CDR3 is TGTGCCATCAGTGAGGGGCAGGGCACTATAAACGAGCAGTACTTC.

The rearrangement joins TRBV7-8 to TRBJ1-5, with 10 positions matching TRBD1. The CDR3 totals 15 residues. V lost 6 bases to trimming and J lost 3 bases; unmatched junction nucleotides: 5. CDR1 is SGHVS and CDR2 is FQNEAQ in the germline V gene. As DNA, the CDR3 is TGTGCCAGCAGGGAAGACAGGGGGCTCAATCAGCCCCAGCATTTT. This gives the protein CASREDRGLNQPQHF.

This clone was observed a handful of times. The chain links TRBV5-1 to TRBJ2-2; TRBD2 might be the D (7 bases). The V end was cut by 2 bases, the J end by 3 bases, with 11 bases between. CDR1 is SGHRS and CDR2 is YFSETQ in the germline V gene. There are 15 residues in the CDR3. As DNA, the CDR3 is TGCGCCAGCAGCTTTGCGGGGGCCTACACCGGGGAGCTGTTTTTT. Translating gives CASSFAGAYTGELFF.

A note on this clone: The junction departs from the called germline gene at one end, perhaps through a read error. V gene TRBV7-7 combines with J gene TRBJ2-5; D ambiguous. The germline V gene encodes CDR1 SSHAT and CDR2 FNYEAQ (reference sequence). CDR3 length: 15 residues. CDR3 protein: CASSPTSGVPETQYF. For the CDR3, the DNA is TGTGCTAGCAGCCCAACTTCTGGCGTACCGGAGACCCAGTACTTC.

The chain is built from TRBV2 and TRBJ1-1, with a weak D call TRBD1 (5 bases). The germline V and J ends were trimmed by 0 bases and 6 bases, with 11 bases remaining between them. The length of the CDR3 is 14 residues. From germline, CDR1 is SNHLY and CDR2 FYNNEI. The DNA for the CDR3 is TGTGCCAGCAGTGAAGCAGGCAGGGATTCTGAAGCTTTCTTT. Its protein is CASSEAGRDSEAFF.

J is TRBJ2-2 and V is TRBV20-1; D is perhaps TRBD2 (5 bases). CDR1 is DFQATT and CDR2 is SNEGSKA in the germline V gene (reference sequence). V lost 3 bases, J lost 8 bases, and 7 bases lay in between. This CDR3 contains 11 residues. The DNA for the CDR3 is TGCAGTGCTAGGAGGGAGGGGGAGCTGTTTTTT. It yields the protein CSARREGELFF.

Only a few counts were recorded for this clone. The chain combines TRBV5-1 with TRBJ2-2; D is uncertain. CDR1 and CDR2 from the germline V gene are SGHRS and YFSETQ. V was pared by 1 base and J by 3 bases, with 13 bases between. This CDR3 spans 16 amino acids. The DNA for the CDR3 is TGCGCCAGCAGCTTGCATCCAATTGAGGACACCGGGGAGCTGTTTTTT. Its protein is CASSLHPIEDTGELFF.

The gene calls are TRBV9 and TRBJ1-4; TRBD1 agrees at 9 bases. Germline assignment: CDR1 SGDLS and CDR2 YYNGEE. The CDR3 is 15 amino acids. J gave up 4 bases and V 4 bases, and 5 bases lay outside the gene matches. In DNA, the CDR3 is TGTGCCAGCAGCCCTCGGGACAGGGTTAATGAAAAACTGTTTTTT. This gives the protein CASSPRDRVNEKLFF. The full variable domain, its missing parts supplied by reference TRBV9 and TRBJ1-4, is DSGVTQTPKHLITATGQRVTLRCSPRSGDLSVYWYQQSLDQGLQFLIQYYNGEERAKGNILERFSAQQFPDLHSELNLSSLELGDSALYFCASSPRDRVNEKLFFGSGTQLSVL.

This clone was counted once. The V gene is TRBV9, the J gene TRBJ2-1; 7 bases align to TRBD2. After removal of 6 bases from V and 5 bases from J, the junction contained 11 bases not matched to a gene. Germline V gene data show CDR1 as SGDLS and CDR2 as YYNGEE. This CDR3 spans 15 amino acids. CDR3 sequence: CASTTSGTTDNEQFF. The CDR3 DNA reads TGTGCCAGCACCACCTCCGGGACTACAGACAATGAGCAGTTCTTC.

The chain is built from TRBV6-5 and TRBJ2-7, with D unresolved. CDR1 and CDR2 (germline): MNHEY, SVGAGI. This CDR3 spans 15 amino acids. V dropped 7 bases and J dropped 2 bases, with 18 bases sitting between them. CDR3 nucleotide sequence: TGTGCCAGCATCAGAACGGTAGGTAAGACCTACGAGCAGTACTTC. As protein: CASIRTVGKTYEQYF.

V and J are TRBV27 and TRBJ1-2; TRBD1 is a possible D gene (6 bases). The CDR3 runs to 13 residues. The germline V gene has CDR1 MNHEY and CDR2 SMNVEV (reference sequence). With 8 bases removed from V and 8 bases from J, the gap between germline ends came to 18 bases. The CDR3 here is CASLGAGEVGYTF. The CDR3 DNA reads as TGTGCCAGCCTCGGGGCAGGGGAAGTGGGCTACACCTTC.

The chain combines TRBV4-1 with TRBJ2-5; D is unresolved. CDR3 size: 15 residues. Germline CDR1 and CDR2: MGHRA and YSYEKL. V was trimmed by 0 bases and J by 1 base, leaving 9 bases between them. The CDR3 protein is CASSQEALSQETQYF. CDR3 bases: TGCGCCAGCAGCCAAGAGGCCCTAAGCCAAGAGACCCAGTACTTC.

This chain links TRBV6-6 with TRBJ2-7, with a weak D call TRBD2 (6 bases). V was pared by 8 bases and J by 3 bases, with 14 bases between. The CDR3 has 13 amino acids. Germline V gene sequence: CDR1 MNHNY, CDR2 SVGAGI (reference sequence). This chain's CDR3 is CASGYGSYYEQYF. The CDR3 coding sequence is TGTGCCAGCGGCTACGGGAGTTACTACGAGCAGTACTTC.

This clone has just a few counts. The rearrangement joins TRBV11-3 to TRBJ2-3; 8 bases match TRBD1. Germline CDR1 reads SGHNT; CDR2 reads YENEEA. This CDR3 is 15 amino acids long. V lost 5 bases, J lost 4 bases, and 8 bases stayed unmatched. The CDR3 nucleotides are TGTGCCAGCAGCATCAGACAGGGGTCGGCAGATACGCAGTATTTT. Its translation is CASSIRQGSADTQYF.

The gene calls are TRBV11-2 and TRBJ2-7, with unresolved D. This CDR3 is built from 11 residues. V lost 5 bases, J lost 2 bases, and 4 bases lay in between. The germline CDR1 and CDR2 sequences are SGHAT and FQNNGV. The CDR3 here is CASSGAYEQYF. The CDR3 DNA reads TGTGCCAGCAGCGGCGCCTACGAGCAGTACTTC.

The chain carries TRBV19 and TRBJ2-5; D could derive from TRBD1 or TRBD2 (6 bases each). The DNA end lines up better with TRBJ2-7; the J call may be wrong. CDR1 is LNHDA, CDR2 SQIVND, per germline (reference sequence). The CDR3 has 17 residues. CDR3 loop: CASSKAGGGHLTYEQYF. Written as DNA, the CDR3 is TGTGCCAGTAGTAAGGCCGGAGGGGGACACTTAACCTACGAGCAGTACTTC.

This clone was picked up one time. The chain links TRBV7-8 to TRBJ2-1, with 10 bases matching TRBD1. Trimming took 3 bases from V and 6 from J; bases not matched to a gene: 8. The germline V gene encodes CDR1 SGHVS and CDR2 FQNEAQ. The CDR3 extends over 16 amino acids. The CDR3 protein is CASSLLGQGSANEQFF. The DNA of the CDR3 is TGTGCCAGCAGCTTGTTGGGACAGGGGTCGGCCAATGAGCAGTTCTTC.